Below, 28 T cell receptor beta chains from the same sample are listed, as sequenced in a study of blood T cell repertoires in COVID-19 (dated by TCRdb to the early 2020s). The library relied on the immunoSEQ multiplex PCR assay. TCRdb took over this immuneACCESS table, retaining in-frame rearrangements with V and J assigned. Such tables are incomplete; in checked studies, under half of the missing clones stem from an unresolved V gene, and the remainder is unexplained. Counted in this sample were roughly 280,000 clones; about nine tenths of them appeared once. The leading ten clones occupy roughly 2% of the sample. The sample comprised peripheral blood. All receptors come from a woman between 50 and 59 years old who had recovered from COVID-19.

This clone was detected only a few times. This sequence joins TRBV18 and TRBJ2-2, with D unresolved. The CDR3 contains 14 residues. Per the germline V gene, CDR1 is KGHSH and CDR2 is LQKENI. Trimming took 4 bases from V and 4 from J, leaving 10 bases between them. The CDR3 protein is CASSQSLSTGELFF. The CDR3 coding sequence is TGTGCCAGCTCACAAAGCCTCTCCACCGGGGAGCTGTTTTTT.

The gene calls are TRBV10-3 and TRBJ2-7; a weak D match, TRBD1 (6 bases). The CDR3 sequence is 16 residues long. The germline V gene has CDR1 ENHRY and CDR2 SYGVKD. V lost 3 bases and J lost 1, with 16 bases in between. Written as DNA, the CDR3 is TGTGCCATCAGTGACCCCGGGACAAGAAGATCCTACGAGCAGTACTTC. The encoded protein is CAISDPGTRRSYEQYF.

This chain connects TRBV4-1 to TRBJ2-5; 8 bases align to TRBD1. Germline V gene data show CDR1 as MGHRA and CDR2 as YSYEKL. This CDR3 region has 15 residues. V was clipped by 0 bases and J by 5 bases; unmatched bases: 5. The CDR3 coding sequence is TGCGCCAGCAGCCAAGAGACAGGGGTGAGGGAGACCCAGTACTTC. Residues: CASSQETGVRETQYF.

The chain recombines TRBV20-1 with TRBJ1-4; D not resolved. CDR1 is DFQATT and CDR2 is SNEGSKA in the germline V gene (reference sequence). This CDR3 has 11 residues. Trimming removed 7 bases at V and 8 bases at J, with 11 bases between. The CDR3 region has the DNA TGCAGTGGTAGGACGGGGGAAAAACTGTTTTTT. It codes for CSGRTGEKLFF.

This chain connects TRBV24-1 to TRBJ2-4; 8 bases fit TRBD1. The length of the CDR3 is 15 residues. Trimming took 4 bases from V and 8 from J; bases not matched to a gene: 9. The germline CDR1 and CDR2 sequences are KGHDR and SFDVKD. The CDR3 loop is CATSECPDRVYIQYF. CDR3 DNA: TGTGCCACCAGTGAGTGCCCGGACAGGGTATACATTCAGTACTTC.

The chain couples TRBV6-5 to TRBJ2-3; possibly TRBD1 for D (6 bases). V lost 4 bases and J 3 bases, leaving 14 bases between the germline ends. Germline values: CDR1 MNHEY, CDR2 SVGAGI. CDR3 size: 15 residues. The CDR3 DNA is TGTGCCAGCAGTTTGGGGGCCCCCGGGACAGATACGCAGTATTTT. It encodes CASSLGAPGTDTQYF.

V is TRBV11-2 and J is TRBJ2-5; 7 nucleotides agree with TRBD1. Per the germline V gene, CDR1 is SGHAT and CDR2 is FQNNGV. V shed 5 bases and J 3 bases; nucleotides not matched to a gene: 3. This CDR3 comprises 13 residues. This CDR3 is CASSRDREETQYF. CDR3 bases: TGTGCCAGCAGCCGGGACAGAGAAGAGACCCAGTACTTC.

The chain uses TRBV7-2 and TRBJ1-1; D is perhaps TRBD1 (5 bases). The germline V gene has CDR1 SGHTA and CDR2 FQGNSA. V dropped 2 bases and J dropped 0 bases, with 13 bases sitting between them. The CDR3 is 16 amino acids. The CDR3 protein is CASSLIGGGVNTEAFF. In DNA form, the CDR3 reads TGTGCCAGCAGCTTAATAGGTGGGGGGGTGAACACTGAAGCTTTCTTT.

The chain uses TRBV10-3 and TRBJ1-1; D is perhaps TRBD1 (5 bases). CDR1 and CDR2 (germline): ENHRY, SYGVKD. The V end lost 10 bases, the J end lost 0 bases, and 12 bases lay between the germline ends. CDR3 size: 13 residues. The CDR3 DNA reads as TGTGCCAGCGGGGGTTTACTGAACACTGAAGCTTTCTTT. Protein sequence: CASGGLLNTEAFF.

The V and J genes are TRBV7-9 and TRBJ2-3; D is unresolved. The CDR3 runs 16 residues. The V gene's germline CDR1 is SEHNR and CDR2 FQNEAQ (reference sequence). V shed 6 bases and J shed 0 bases, with 16 bases lying between them. The CDR3 DNA reads TGTGCCAGCAGTGTAGGAGTCCTGGTAAGCACAGATACGCAGTATTTT. The encoded protein is CASSVGVLVSTDTQYF.

The gene calls are TRBV7-5 and TRBJ1-2. TRBV7-5 is flagged as a pseudogene. The CDR3 covers 19 residues. The CDR3 loop reads CARSSEPGVMQPSGYGYTF. The DNA for the CDR3 is TGTGCCAGAAGCTCCGAACCCGGGGTGATGCAACCCTCTGGCTATGGCTACACCTTC.

The rearrangement uses TRBV30 and TRBJ1-2, with a weak D call TRBD1 (5 bases). Germline-derived CDR1 and CDR2 are GTSNPN and SVGIG (reference sequence). This CDR3 contains 12 residues. V was pared by 7 bases and J by 4 bases, with 13 bases between. The CDR3 loop reads CASHRGIYGYTF. For the CDR3, the DNA is TGTGCCTCCCACCGGGGGATCTATGGCTACACCTTC.

The chain links TRBV6-4 to TRBJ2-1; 9 bases are shared with TRBD2. Germline CDR1 and CDR2: MRHNA and SNTAGT. The CDR3 contains 15 residues. The V segment lost 10 bases and the J segment 0 bases; nucleotides outside the gene matches: 7. The CDR3 DNA is TGTGCCACTTCGAATAGCGGGGGCTCCTACAATGAGCAGTTCTTC. Its translation: CATSNSGGSYNEQFF.

CDR3 coding DNA: TGTGCCAGCAGTTTCTTAGCCTCCACTGAAGCTTTCTTT. As protein: CASSFLASTEAFF. The chain combines TRBV27 with TRBJ1-1; D is uncertain. Germline V lookup: CDR1 MNHEY, CDR2 SMNVEV (reference sequence). The V and J ends lost 3 bases and 4 bases respectively, with 9 bases between them. This CDR3 comprises 13 residues.

The V and J genes are TRBV7-3 and TRBJ1-2; 7 bases are shared with TRBD1. The CDR3 is 15 amino acids. Germline assignment: CDR1 SGHTA and CDR2 FQGTGA. J gave up 9 bases and V 2 bases, and 12 bases lay outside the gene matches. CDR3 sequence: CASSLSFSGTASYTF. The CDR3 nucleotides are TGTGCCAGCAGCTTATCCTTCTCCGGGACAGCTAGCTACACCTTC.

The V call is TRBV21-1, the J call TRBJ1-2; the DNA was not used to check the table's D call, TRBD1. TRBV21-1 counts as a pseudogene. This CDR3 region has 14 residues. The CDR3 reads CASSKLRTGEGYTF. The CDR3, as DNA: TGTGCCAGCAGCAAATTAAGGACAGGCGAGGGCTACACCTTC.

The CDR3 spells CAILRDRGSLNTEAFF. CDR3 sequence (DNA): TGTGCCATCCTCCGGGACAGGGGTTCCCTGAACACTGAAGCTTTCTTT. This chain uses TRBV10-3 with TRBJ1-1; TRBD1 matches at 10 bases. Per germline, CDR1 ENHRY and CDR2 SYGVKD. V lost 8 bases and J lost 0; bases outside the gene matches: 9. The CDR3 has 16 residues.

This clone showed up just once. This chain links TRBV4-3 with TRBJ1-6, with 7 bases lining up with TRBD1. CDR3 length: 16 residues. Germline V gene lookup returns CDR1 LGHNA and CDR2 YSLEER. V gave up 0 bases and J gave up 7 bases; unmatched junction bases: 6. CDR3 DNA: TGCGCCAGCAGCCAAGATCGGCGGACAGGCAATTCACCCCTCCACTTT. It encodes CASSQDRRTGNSPLHF.

This clone has only one observation. V is TRBV6-5 and J is TRBJ1-1; 7 bases fit TRBD1. The CDR3 is made up of 15 amino acids. Germline CDR1 reads MNHEY; CDR2 reads SVGAGI. After removal of 6 bases from V and 0 bases from J, the junction contained 7 bases not matched to a gene. The CDR3 protein is CASSLAGGLNTEAFF. CDR3 DNA: TGTGCCAGCAGCCTAGCAGGGGGACTGAACACTGAAGCTTTCTTT.

This clone has just one count. The rearrangement links TRBV6-1 to TRBJ1-5; tentatively, D is TRBD1 (5 bases). V was clipped by 2 bases and J by 6 bases, with 14 bases between them. Germline V CDR1 and CDR2: MNHNS, SASEGT. This CDR3 spans 15 amino acids. The CDR3 loop is CASSERGAGGQPQHF. The CDR3, as DNA: TGTGCCAGCAGTGAAAGAGGGGCCGGGGGTCAGCCCCAGCATTTT.

The V call is TRBV7-2, the J call TRBJ1-2, with 8 nucleotides matching TRBD1. V was pared by 3 bases and J by 6 bases, with 3 bases of the junction left unmatched. The CDR3 is 13 amino acids. The germline V gene has CDR1 SGHTA and CDR2 FQGNSA. The CDR3 is CASSLDRVHGYTF. The CDR3 coding sequence is TGTGCCAGCAGCTTGGACAGGGTACATGGCTACACCTTC.

The chain has TRBV14 and TRBJ2-1, with TRBD2 matching over 8 bases. Germline-derived CDR1 and CDR2 are SGHDN and FVKESK. The CDR3 is made up of 15 amino acids. The ends lost 7 bases at V and 7 bases at J; junction bases unmatched: 12. CDR3 bases: TGTGCCAGCACTATAAGTGCCGGGACTAGTAATGAGCAGTTCTTC. Translated, it gives CASTISAGTSNEQFF. The entire variable domain, with the rest obtained from reference TRBV14 and TRBJ2-1, is as follows: EAGVTQFPSHSVIEKGQTVTLRCDPISGHDNLYWYRRVMGKEIKFLLHFVKESKQDESGMPNNRFLAERTGGTYSTLKVQPAELEDSGVYFCASTISAGTSNEQFFGPGTRLTVL.

The rearrangement joins TRBV6-2 or TRBV6-3 to TRBJ2-7; 13 bases align to TRBD2. The V gene's germline CDR1 is MNHEY and CDR2 SVGEGT. J lost 6 bases, V lost 5 bases, and 4 bases had no gene match. There are 14 residues in the CDR3. CDR3 coding DNA: TGTGCCAGCAGTCGACGACTAGCGGGAGGCGAGCAGTACTTC. This encodes CASSRRLAGGEQYF.

The genes are TRBV2 and TRBJ1-6; D is undetermined. V lost 4 bases to trimming and J lost 8 bases, with 9 bases between them. CDR3 length: 13 residues. Germline V lookup: CDR1 SNHLY, CDR2 FYNNEI. Here the CDR3 reads CASSGERDSPLHF. As DNA, the CDR3 is TGTGCCAGCAGTGGGGAGAGGGATTCACCCCTCCACTTT. Using reference TRBV2 and TRBJ1-6 for the parts outside the CDR3, the full variable domain is EPEVTQTPSHQVTQMGQEVILRCVPISNHLYFYWYRQILGQKVEFLVSFYNNEISEKSEIFDDQFSVERPDGSNFTLKIRSTKLEDSAMYFCASSGERDSPLHFGNGTRLTVT.

The rearrangement joins TRBV28 to TRBJ1-2; 7 positions match TRBD1. Germline values: CDR1 MDHEN, CDR2 SYDVKM. CDR3 size: 16 residues. After removal of 6 bases from V and 5 bases from J, the junction contained 15 bases not matched to a gene. The CDR3 is CASSPLAQDREYGYTF. DNA for the CDR3: TGTGCCAGCAGCCCTCTGGCGCAAGACAGGGAGTATGGCTACACCTTC.

The CDR3 region is CASSQAGFNYGYTF. The CDR3 bases are TGCGCCAGCAGCCAAGCGGGTTTTAACTATGGCTACACCTTC. V usage is TRBV4-3 and J usage is TRBJ1-2; D unresolved. Between the trimmed V and J ends, which lost 1 base and 1 base, there was a span of 7 bases. There are 14 residues in the CDR3. Germline CDR1 LGHNA, CDR2 YSLEER.

The gene calls are TRBV7-2 and TRBJ2-3, with no clear D. Germline V gene sequence: CDR1 SGHTA, CDR2 FQGNSA. The CDR3 spans 12 residues. The V and J ends lost 2 bases and 4 bases respectively, with 4 bases between them. For the CDR3, the DNA is TGTGCCAGCAGCTTATCTTCAGATACGCAGTATTTT. Protein product: CASSLSSDTQYF.

The chain is built from TRBV30 and TRBJ1-1; unclear D gene. This CDR3 contains 12 residues. V was pared by 8 bases and J by 7 bases, with 17 bases between. CDR1 is GTSNPN and CDR2 is SVGIG in the germline V gene (reference sequence). The CDR3 sequence is CAQNLNGREAFF. CDR3 DNA: TGTGCCCAAAACCTAAATGGGCGTGAAGCTTTCTTT.